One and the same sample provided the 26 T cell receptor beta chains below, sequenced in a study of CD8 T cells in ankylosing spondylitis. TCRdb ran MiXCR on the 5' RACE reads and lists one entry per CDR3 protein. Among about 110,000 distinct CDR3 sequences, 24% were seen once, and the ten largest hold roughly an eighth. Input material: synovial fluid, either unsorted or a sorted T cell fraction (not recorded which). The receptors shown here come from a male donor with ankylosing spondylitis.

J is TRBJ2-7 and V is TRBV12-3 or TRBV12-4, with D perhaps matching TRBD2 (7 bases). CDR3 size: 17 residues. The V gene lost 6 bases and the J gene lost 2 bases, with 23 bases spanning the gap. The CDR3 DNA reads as TGTGCCAGCAGCCGAAGGGGGGGGGTCCGACTAACCTACGAGCAGTACTTC. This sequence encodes CASSRRGGVRLTYEQYF.

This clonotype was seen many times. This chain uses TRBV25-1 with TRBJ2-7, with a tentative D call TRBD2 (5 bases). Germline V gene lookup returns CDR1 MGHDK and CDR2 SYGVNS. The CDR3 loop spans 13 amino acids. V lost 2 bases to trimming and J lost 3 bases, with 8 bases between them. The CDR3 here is CASSEHGGYEQYF. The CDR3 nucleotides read TGTGCCAGCAGTGAACACGGAGGCTACGAGCAGTACTTC.

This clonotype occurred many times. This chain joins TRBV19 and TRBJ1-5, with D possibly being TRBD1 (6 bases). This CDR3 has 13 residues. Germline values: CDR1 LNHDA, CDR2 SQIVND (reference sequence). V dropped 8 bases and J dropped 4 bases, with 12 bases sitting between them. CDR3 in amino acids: CASWNRENQPQHF. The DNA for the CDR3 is TGTGCCAGTTGGAACAGGGAGAATCAGCCCCAGCATTTT.

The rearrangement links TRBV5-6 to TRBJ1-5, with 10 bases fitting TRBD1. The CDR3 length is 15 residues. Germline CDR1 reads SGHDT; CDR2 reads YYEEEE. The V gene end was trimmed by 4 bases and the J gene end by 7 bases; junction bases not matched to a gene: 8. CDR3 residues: CASSRDRGIGQPQHF. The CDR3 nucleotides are TGTGCCAGCAGCCGGGACAGGGGAATAGGCCAGCCCCAGCATTTT.

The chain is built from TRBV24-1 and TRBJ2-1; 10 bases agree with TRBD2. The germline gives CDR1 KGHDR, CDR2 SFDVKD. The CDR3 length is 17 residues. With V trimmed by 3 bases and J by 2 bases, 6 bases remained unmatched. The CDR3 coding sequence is TGTGCCACCAGTGATCCAAAGCGGGAGGGACCCTACAATGAGCAGTTCTTC. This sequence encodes CATSDPKREGPYNEQFF.

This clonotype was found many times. Written as DNA, the CDR3 is TGCAGCGTGACTACACTCAACTATGGCTACACCTTC. Amino acid sequence: CSVTTLNYGYTF. The chain has TRBV29-1 and TRBJ1-2; no clear D gene. The V and J ends lost 6 bases and 2 bases respectively, with 10 bases between them. CDR1 is SQVTM, CDR2 ANQGSEA, per germline. This CDR3 region has 12 residues. The full variable domain, rest sourced from reference TRBV29-1 and TRBJ1-2, is SAVISQKPSRDICQRGTSLTIQCQVDSQVTMMFWYRQQPGQSLTLIATANQGSEATYESGFVIDKFPISRPNLTFSTLTVSNMSPEDSSIYLCSVTTLNYGYTFGSGTRLTVV.

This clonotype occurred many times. CDR3 DNA: TGTGCCAGCAGCGTCGGACAGGGATACATTCAGTACTTC. This codes for CASSVGQGYIQYF. The gene calls are TRBV7-8 and TRBJ2-4, with TRBD1 matching over 8 bases. J lost 8 bases, V lost 5 bases, and 5 bases had no gene match. CDR1 SGHVS and CDR2 FQNEAQ come from the germline V gene. The CDR3 covers 13 residues.

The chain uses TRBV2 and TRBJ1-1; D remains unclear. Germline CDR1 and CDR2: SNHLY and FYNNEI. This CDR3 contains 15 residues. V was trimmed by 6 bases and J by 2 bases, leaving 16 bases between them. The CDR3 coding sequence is TGTGCCAGCAGCACCCTAGGTCCCGGTAACACTGAAGCTTTCTTT. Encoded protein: CASSTLGPGNTEAFF.

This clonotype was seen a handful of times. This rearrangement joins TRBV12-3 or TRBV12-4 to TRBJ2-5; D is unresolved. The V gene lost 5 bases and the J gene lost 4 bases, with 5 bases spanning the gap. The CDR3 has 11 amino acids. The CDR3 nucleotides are TGTGCCAGCAGTACTCGAGAGACCCAGTACTTC. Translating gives CASSTRETQYF.

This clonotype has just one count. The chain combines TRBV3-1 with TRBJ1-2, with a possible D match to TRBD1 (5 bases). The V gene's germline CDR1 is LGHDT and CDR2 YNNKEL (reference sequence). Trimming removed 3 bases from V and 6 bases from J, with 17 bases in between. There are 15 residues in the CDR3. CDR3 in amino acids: CASSQQNLRGDGYTF. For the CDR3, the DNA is TGTGCCAGCAGCCAGCAGAACCTAAGAGGGGATGGCTACACCTTC.

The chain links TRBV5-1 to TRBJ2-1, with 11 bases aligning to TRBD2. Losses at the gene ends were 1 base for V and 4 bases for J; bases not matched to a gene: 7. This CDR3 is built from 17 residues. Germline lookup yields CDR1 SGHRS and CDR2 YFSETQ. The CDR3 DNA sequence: TGCGCCAGCAGCTTGACTAGCGGGAGAGTGGGGTACAATGAGCAGTTCTTC. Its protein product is CASSLTSGRVGYNEQFF.

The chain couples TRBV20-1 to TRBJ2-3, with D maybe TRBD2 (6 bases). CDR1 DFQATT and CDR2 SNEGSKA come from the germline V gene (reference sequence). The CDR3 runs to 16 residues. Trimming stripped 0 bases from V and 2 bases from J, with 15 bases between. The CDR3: CSARDLLLAATDTQYF. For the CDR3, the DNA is TGCAGTGCTAGAGATCTCCTACTAGCTGCCACAGATACGCAGTATTTT.

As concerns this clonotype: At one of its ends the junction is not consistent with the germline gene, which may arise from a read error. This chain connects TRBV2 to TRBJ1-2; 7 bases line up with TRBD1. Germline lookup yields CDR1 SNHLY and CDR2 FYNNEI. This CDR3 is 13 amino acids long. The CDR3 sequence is CASIEDRAGGYTF. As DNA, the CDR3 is TGTGCCAGCATTGAAGACAGGGCTGGTGGCTACACCTTC.

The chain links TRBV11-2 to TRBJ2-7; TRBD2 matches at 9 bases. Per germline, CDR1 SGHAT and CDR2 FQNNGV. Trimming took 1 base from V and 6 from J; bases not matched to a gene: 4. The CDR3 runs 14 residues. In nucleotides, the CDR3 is TGTGCCAGCAGCTTAGTAGCGGGAGTACTCGAGCAGTACTTC. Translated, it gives CASSLVAGVLEQYF. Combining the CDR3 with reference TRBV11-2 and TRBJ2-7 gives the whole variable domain EAGVAQSPRYKIIEKRQSVAFWCNPISGHATLYWYQQILGQGPKLLIQFQNNGVVDDSQLPKDRFSAERLKGVDSTLKIQPAKLEDSAVYLCASSLVAGVLEQYFGPGTRLTVT.

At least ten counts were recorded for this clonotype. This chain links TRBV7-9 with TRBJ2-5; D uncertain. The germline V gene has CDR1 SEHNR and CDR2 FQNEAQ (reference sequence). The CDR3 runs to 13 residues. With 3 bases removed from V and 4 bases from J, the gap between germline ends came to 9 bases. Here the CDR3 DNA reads TGTGCCAGCAGCTTCGGCTTAGGAGAGACCCAGTACTTC. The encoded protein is CASSFGLGETQYF.

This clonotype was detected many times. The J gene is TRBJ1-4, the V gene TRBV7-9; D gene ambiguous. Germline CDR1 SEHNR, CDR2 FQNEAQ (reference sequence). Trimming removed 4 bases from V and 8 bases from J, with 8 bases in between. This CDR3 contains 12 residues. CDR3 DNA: TGTGCCAGCAGCTACGGAGGGGAAAAACTGTTTTTT. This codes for CASSYGGEKLFF.

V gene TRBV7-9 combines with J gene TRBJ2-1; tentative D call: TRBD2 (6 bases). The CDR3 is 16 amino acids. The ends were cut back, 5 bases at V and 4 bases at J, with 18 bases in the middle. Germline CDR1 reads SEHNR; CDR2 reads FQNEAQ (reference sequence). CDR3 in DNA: TGTGCCAGCAGCCCACTCGGGAGTAATCTATACAATGAGCAGTTCTTC. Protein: CASSPLGSNLYNEQFF.

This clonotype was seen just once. This chain's CDR3 is CTFRPHNRTGASGNTIYF. DNA for the CDR3: TGTACCTTCAGGCCTCACAACAGGACAGGGGCCTCTGGAAACACCATATATTTT. The genes are TRBV12-3 or TRBV12-4 and TRBJ1-3; 9 nucleotides agree with TRBD1. The CDR3 contains 18 residues.

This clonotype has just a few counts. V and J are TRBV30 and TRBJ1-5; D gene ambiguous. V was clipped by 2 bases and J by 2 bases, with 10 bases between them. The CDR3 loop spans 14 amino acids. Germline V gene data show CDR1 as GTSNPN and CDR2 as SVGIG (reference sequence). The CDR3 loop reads CAWSFTAGNQPQHF. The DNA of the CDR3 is TGTGCCTGGAGTTTTACTGCTGGCAATCAGCCCCAGCATTTT. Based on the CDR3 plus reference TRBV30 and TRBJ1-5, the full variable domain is SQTIHQWPATLVQPVGSPLSLECTVEGTSNPNLYWYRQAAGRGLQLLFYSVGIGQISSEVPQNLSASRPQDRQFILSSKKLLLSDSGFYLCAWSFTAGNQPQHFGDGTRLSIL.

CDR3 protein: CASSFLGQSSYEQYF. CDR3 coding DNA: TGTGCCAGCAGCTTTCTCGGTCAGAGCTCCTACGAGCAGTACTTC. The chain joins TRBV7-2 to TRBJ2-7; D gene unclear. The V end was cut by 3 bases, the J end by 0 bases, with 12 bases between. Germline assignment: CDR1 SGHTA and CDR2 FQGNSA. The CDR3 sequence is 15 residues long.

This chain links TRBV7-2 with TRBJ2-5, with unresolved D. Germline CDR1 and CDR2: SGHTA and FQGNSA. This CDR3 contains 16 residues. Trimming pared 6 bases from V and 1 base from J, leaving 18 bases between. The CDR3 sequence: CASSLLGSSLQETQYF. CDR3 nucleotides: TGTGCCAGCAGTTTGTTGGGCAGCTCTCTCCAAGAGACCCAGTACTTC.

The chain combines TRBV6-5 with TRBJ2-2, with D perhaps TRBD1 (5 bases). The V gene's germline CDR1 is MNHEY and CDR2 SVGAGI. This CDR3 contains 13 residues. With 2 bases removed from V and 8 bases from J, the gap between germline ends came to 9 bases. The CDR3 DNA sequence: TGTGCCAGCAGTTACGAAGGGGCAGGGGAGCTGTTTTTT. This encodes CASSYEGAGELFF.

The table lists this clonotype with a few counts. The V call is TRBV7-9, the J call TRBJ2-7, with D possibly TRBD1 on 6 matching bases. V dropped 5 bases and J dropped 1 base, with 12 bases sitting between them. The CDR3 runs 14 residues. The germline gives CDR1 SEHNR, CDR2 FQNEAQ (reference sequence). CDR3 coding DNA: TGTGCCAGCAGCCGAGAAGGGGGATCCTACGAGCAGTACTTC. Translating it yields CASSREGGSYEQYF.

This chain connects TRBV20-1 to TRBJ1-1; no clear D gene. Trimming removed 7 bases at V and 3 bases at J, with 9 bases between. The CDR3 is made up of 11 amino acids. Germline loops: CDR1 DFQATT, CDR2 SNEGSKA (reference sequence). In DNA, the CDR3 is TGCAGTGGACTCGGAGACACTGAAGCTTTCTTT. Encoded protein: CSGLGDTEAFF.

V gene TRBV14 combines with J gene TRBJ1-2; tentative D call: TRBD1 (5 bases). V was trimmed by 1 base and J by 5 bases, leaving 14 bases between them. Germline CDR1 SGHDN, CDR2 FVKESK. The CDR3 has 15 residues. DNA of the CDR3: TGTGCCAGCAGCCAAGGAGACGGGGGGATATATGGCTACACCTTC. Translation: CASSQGDGGIYGYTF.

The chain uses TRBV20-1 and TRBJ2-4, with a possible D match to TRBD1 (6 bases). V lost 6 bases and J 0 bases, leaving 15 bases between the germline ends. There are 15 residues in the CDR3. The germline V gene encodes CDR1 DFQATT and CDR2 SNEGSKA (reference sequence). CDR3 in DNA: TGCAGTGCAATCCCGGGACATTTAGCCAAAAACATTCAGTACTTC. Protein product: CSAIPGHLAKNIQYF.